Only a few counts were recorded for the clone carrying this T cell receptor (beta chain). The antigen remains unidentified. This entry is derived from a study of response to subunit inactivated influenza vaccine. Each CDR3 protein is one row after TCRdb ran MiXCR on the RT-PCR reads. The table lists approximately 530,000 distinct CDR3 sequences, around 8% of them singletons. Germline V gene data show CDR1 as SGHTA and CDR2 as FQGNSA. This CDR3 is built from 13 residues. Between the trimmed V and J ends, which lost 4 bases and 4 bases, there was a span of 9 bases. Overall study results and limits: Only a handful of new T cells, the authors suggested, are recruited with each seasonal influenza vaccination.

This rearrangement joins TRBV7-2 to TRBJ2-3; D call uncertain. The sample in question was PBMCs from blood, obtained 23 to 25 months after vaccination. The clonotype comes from a man aged 50 to 75 who received an inactivated influenza vaccine. The chain's CDR3 is CASSSLGPDTQYF. CDR3 nucleotide sequence: TGTGCCAGCAGCTCCCTTGGTCCAGATACGCAGTATTTT.